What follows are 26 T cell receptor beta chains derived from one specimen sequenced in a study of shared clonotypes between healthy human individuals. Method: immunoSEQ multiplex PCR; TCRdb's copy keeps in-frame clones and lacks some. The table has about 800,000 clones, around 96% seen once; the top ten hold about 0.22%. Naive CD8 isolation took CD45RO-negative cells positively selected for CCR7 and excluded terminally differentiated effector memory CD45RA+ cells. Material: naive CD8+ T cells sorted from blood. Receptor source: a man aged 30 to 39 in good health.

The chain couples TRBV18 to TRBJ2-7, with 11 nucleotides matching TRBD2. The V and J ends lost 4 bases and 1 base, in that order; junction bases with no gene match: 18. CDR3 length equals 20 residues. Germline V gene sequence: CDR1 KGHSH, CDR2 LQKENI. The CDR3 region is CASSRVRLAGNTLPSYEQYF. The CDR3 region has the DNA TGTGCCAGCTCACGTGTCAGACTAGCGGGAAACACACTCCCGTCCTACGAGCAGTACTTC.

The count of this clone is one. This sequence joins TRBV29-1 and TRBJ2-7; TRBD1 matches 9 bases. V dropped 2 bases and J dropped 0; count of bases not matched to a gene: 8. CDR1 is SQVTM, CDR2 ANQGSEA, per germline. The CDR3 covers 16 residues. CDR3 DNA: TGCAGCGTTGAAAGGCTGGGACAGGGCATCTCCTACGAGCAGTACTTC. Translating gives CSVERLGQGISYEQYF.

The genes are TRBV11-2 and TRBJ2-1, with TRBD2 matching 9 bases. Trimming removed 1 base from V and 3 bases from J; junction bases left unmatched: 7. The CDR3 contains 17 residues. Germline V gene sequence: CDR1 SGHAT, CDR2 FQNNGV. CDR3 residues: CASSLGLAGLIYNEQFF. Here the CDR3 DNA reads TGTGCCAGCAGCTTAGGCCTAGCGGGGCTAATCTACAATGAGCAGTTCTTC.

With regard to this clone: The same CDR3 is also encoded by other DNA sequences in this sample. The CDR3 here is CASSLGGSSYEQYF. In DNA form, the CDR3 reads TGTGCCAGCAGCTTAGGGGGTAGCTCCTACGAGCAGTACTTC. The chain joins TRBV11-2 to TRBJ2-7; no firm D call. The V end was cut by 1 base, the J end by 0 bases, with 7 bases between. The germline gives CDR1 SGHAT, CDR2 FQNNGV. CDR3 length: 14 amino acids.

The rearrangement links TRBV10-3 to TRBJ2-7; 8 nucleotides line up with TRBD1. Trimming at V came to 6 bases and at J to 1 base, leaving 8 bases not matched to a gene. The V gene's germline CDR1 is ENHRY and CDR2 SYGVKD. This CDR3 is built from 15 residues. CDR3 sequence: CAIRAPDRESYEQYF. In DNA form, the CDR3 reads TGTGCCATCAGGGCCCCGGACAGGGAATCCTACGAGCAGTACTTC.

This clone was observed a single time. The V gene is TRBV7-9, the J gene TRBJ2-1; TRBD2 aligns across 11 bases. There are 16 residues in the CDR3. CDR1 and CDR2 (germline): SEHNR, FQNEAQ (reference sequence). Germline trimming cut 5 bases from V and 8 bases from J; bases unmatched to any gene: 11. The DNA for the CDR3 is TGTGCCAGCAGCCCACGGACTAGCGGGCCCCTCGATGAGCAGTTCTTC. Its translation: CASSPRTSGPLDEQFF.

The CDR3, as DNA: TGTGCCAGTACCCTGAGGCGGGACAGAACGAACACCGGGGAGCTGTTTTTT. Translating gives CASTLRRDRTNTGELFF. The chain carries TRBV19 and TRBJ2-2, with D maybe TRBD1 (7 bases). Trimming removed 7 bases at V and 0 bases at J, with 18 bases between. This CDR3 contains 17 residues. The germline V gene encodes CDR1 LNHDA and CDR2 SQIVND (reference sequence).

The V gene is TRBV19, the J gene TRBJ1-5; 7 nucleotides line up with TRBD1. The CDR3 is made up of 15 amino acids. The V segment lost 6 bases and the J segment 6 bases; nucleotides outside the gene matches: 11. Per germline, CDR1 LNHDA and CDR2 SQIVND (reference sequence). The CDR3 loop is CASRKQGLGVQPQHF. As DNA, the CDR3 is TGTGCCAGTAGAAAACAGGGGCTAGGGGTTCAGCCCCAGCATTTT.

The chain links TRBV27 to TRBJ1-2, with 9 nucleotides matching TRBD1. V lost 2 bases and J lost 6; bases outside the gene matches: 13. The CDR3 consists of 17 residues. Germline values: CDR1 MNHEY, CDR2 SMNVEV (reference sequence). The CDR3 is CASSLSPRGQGENGYTF. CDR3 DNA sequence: TGTGCCAGCAGTTTAAGCCCCAGGGGACAGGGTGAAAATGGCTACACCTTC.

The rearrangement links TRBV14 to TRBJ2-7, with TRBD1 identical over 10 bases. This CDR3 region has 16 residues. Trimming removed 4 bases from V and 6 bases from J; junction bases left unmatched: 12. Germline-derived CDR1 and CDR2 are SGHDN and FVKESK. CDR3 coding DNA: TGTGCCAGCAGCCTTGATACCGGGACAGGGGTTCTCGAGCAGTACTTC. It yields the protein CASSLDTGTGVLEQYF.

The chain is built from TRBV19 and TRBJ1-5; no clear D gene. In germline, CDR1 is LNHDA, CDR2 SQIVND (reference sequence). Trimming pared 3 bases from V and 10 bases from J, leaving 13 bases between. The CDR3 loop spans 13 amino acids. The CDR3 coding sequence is TGTGCCAGTAGTATTGCAAGCTCCGGTCCCCAGCATTTT. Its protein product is CASSIASSGPQHF.

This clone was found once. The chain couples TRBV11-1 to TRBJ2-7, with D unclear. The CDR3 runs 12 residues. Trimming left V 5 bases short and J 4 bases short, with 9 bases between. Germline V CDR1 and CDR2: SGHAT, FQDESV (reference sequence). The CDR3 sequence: CASSPTVYEQYF. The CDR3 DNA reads TGTGCCAGCAGCCCGACCGTATACGAGCAGTACTTC.

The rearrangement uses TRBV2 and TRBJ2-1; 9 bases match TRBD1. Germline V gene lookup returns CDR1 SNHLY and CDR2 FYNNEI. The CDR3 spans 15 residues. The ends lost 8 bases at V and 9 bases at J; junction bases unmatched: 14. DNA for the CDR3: TGTGCCAGCGGGGGGGACAGGGCCAAAATGGGTGAGCAGTTCTTC. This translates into CASGGDRAKMGEQFF.

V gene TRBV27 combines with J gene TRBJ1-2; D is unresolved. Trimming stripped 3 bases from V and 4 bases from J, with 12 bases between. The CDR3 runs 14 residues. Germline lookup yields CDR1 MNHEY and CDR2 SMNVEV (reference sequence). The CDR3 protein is CASSFTGESYGYTF. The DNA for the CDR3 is TGTGCCAGCAGTTTTACCGGGGAGAGCTATGGCTACACCTTC.

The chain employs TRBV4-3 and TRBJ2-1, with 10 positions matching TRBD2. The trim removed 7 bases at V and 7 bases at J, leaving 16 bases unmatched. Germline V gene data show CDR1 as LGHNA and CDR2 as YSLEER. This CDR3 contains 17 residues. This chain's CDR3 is CASTPTLRLAGRNEQFF. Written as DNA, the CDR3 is TGCGCCAGCACACCTACTTTGCGACTAGCGGGCCGTAATGAGCAGTTCTTC.

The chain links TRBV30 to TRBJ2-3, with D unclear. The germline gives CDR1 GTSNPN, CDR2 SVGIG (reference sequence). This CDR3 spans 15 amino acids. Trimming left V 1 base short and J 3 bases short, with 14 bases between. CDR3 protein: CAWSGLGAGTDTQYF. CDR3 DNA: TGTGCCTGGAGTGGGTTAGGAGCCGGAACAGATACGCAGTATTTT.

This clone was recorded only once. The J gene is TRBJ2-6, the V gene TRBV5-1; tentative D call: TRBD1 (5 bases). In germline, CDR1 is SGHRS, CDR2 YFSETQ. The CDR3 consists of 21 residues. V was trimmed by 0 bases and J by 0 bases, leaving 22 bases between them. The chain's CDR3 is CASSLEAPFHRTDSGANVLTF. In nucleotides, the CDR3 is TGCGCCAGCAGCTTGGAAGCCCCCTTTCACAGGACCGACTCTGGGGCCAACGTCCTGACTTTC. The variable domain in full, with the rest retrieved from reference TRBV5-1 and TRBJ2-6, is KAGVTQTPRYLIKTRGQQVTLSCSPISGHRSVSWYQQTPGQGLQFLFEYFSETQRNKGNFPGRFSGRQFSNSRSEMNVSTLELGDSALYLCASSLEAPFHRTDSGANVLTFGAGSRLTVL.

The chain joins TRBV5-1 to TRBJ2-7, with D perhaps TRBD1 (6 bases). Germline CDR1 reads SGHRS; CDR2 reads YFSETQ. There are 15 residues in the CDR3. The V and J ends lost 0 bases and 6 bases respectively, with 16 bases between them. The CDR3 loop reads CASSLEGQSGGEQYF. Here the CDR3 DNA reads TGCGCCAGCAGCTTGGAGGGACAATCTGGTGGCGAGCAGTACTTC. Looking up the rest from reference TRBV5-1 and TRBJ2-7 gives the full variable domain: KAGVTQTPRYLIKTRGQQVTLSCSPISGHRSVSWYQQTPGQGLQFLFEYFSETQRNKGNFPGRFSGRQFSNSRSEMNVSTLELGDSALYLCASSLEGQSGGEQYFGPGTRLTVT.

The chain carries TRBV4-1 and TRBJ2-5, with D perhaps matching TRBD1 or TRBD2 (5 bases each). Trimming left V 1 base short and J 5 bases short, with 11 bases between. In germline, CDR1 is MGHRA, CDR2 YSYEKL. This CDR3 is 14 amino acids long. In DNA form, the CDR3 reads TGCGCCAGCAGCCAAGCCGGGACCCGGGAGACCCAGTACTTC. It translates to CASSQAGTRETQYF.

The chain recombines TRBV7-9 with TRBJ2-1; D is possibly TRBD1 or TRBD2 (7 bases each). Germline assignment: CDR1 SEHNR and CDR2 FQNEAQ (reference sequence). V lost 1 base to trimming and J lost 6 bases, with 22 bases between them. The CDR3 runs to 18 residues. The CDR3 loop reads CASSLGQGGGGPPNEQFF. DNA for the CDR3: TGTGCCAGCAGCTTAGGACAGGGAGGGGGAGGGCCCCCCAATGAGCAGTTCTTC. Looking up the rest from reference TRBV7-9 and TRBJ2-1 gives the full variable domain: DTGVSQNPRHKITKRGQNVTFRCDPISEHNRLYWYRQTLGQGPEFLTYFQNEAQLEKSRLLSDRFSAERPKGSFSTLEIQRTEQGDSAMYLCASSLGQGGGGPPNEQFFGPGTRLTVL.

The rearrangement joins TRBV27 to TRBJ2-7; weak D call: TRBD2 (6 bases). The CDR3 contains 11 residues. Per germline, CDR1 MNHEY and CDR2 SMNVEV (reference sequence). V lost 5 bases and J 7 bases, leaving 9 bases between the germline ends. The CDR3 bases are TGTGCCAGCAGTAATCTAGCGGAGCAGTACTTC. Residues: CASSNLAEQYF.

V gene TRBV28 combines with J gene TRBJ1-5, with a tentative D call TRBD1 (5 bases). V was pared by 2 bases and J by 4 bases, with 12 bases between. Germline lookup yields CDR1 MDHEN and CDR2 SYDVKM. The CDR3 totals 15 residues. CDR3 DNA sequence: TGTGCCAGCAGTTTAGGGGGACTAGGGAATCAGCCCCAGCATTTT. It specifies CASSLGGLGNQPQHF.

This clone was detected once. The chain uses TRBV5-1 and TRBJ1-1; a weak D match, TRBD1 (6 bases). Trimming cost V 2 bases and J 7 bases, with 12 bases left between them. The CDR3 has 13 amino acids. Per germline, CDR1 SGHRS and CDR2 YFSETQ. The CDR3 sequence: CASSFATGYEAFF. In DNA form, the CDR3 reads TGCGCCAGCAGCTTTGCGACAGGCTATGAAGCTTTCTTT.

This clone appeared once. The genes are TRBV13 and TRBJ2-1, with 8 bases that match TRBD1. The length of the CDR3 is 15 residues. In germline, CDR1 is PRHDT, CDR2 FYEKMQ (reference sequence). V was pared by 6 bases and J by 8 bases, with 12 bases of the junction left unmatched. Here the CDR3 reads CASSHTMDRDHEQFF. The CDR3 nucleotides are TGTGCCAGCAGTCATACAATGGACAGGGATCATGAGCAGTTCTTC.

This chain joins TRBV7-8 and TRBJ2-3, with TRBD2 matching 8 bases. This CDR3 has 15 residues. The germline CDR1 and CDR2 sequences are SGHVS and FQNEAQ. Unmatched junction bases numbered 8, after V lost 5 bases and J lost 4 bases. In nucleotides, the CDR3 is TGTGCCAGCAGCCCCGATGTCGGGAGGGCAGATACGCAGTATTTT. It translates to CASSPDVGRADTQYF. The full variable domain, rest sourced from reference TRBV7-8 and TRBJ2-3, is GAGVSQSPRYKVAKRGQDVALRCDPISGHVSLFWYQQALGQGPEFLTYFQNEAQLDKSGLPSDRFFAERPEGSVSTLKIQRTQQEDSAVYLCASSPDVGRADTQYFGPGTRLTVL.

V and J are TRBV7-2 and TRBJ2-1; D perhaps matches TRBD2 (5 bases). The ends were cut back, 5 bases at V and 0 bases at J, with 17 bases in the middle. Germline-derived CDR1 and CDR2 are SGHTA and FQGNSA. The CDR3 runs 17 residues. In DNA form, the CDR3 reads TGTGCCAGCAGCGGCGGGTTAACCCCCAACTCCTACAATGAGCAGTTCTTC. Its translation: CASSGGLTPNSYNEQFF. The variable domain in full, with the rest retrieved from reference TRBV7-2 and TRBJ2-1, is GAGVSQSPSNKVTEKGKDVELRCDPISGHTALYWYRQSLGQGLEFLIYFQGNSAPDKSGLPSDRFSAERTGGSVSTLTIQRTQQEDSAVYLCASSGGLTPNSYNEQFFGPGTRLTVL.